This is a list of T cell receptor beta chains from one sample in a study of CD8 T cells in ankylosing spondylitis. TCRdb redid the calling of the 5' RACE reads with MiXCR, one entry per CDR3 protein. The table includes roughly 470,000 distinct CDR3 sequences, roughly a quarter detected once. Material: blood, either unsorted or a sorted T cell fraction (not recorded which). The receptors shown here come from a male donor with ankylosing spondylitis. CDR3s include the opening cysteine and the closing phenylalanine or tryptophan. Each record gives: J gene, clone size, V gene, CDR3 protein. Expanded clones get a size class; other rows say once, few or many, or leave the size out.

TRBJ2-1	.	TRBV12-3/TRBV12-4	CASSWGLAGVNEQFF
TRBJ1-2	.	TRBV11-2	CASSAQGLGYGYTF
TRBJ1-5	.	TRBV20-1	CSATFFDRRQHF
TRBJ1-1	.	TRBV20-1	CSARRVRGRTEAFF
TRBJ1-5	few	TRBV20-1	CSARDGYSNQPQHF
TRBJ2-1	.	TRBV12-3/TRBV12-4	CASSHSSGVYNEQFF
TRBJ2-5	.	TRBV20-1	CSAYRGRETQYF
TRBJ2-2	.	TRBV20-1	CSAKGGARYYTGELFF
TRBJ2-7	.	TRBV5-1	CASSLGSKFYEQYF
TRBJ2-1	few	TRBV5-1	CASSPRHGGNGVNEQFF
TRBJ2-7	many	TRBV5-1	CASSLPGVDEQYF
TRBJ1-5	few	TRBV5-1	CASSSTGDPYQPQHF
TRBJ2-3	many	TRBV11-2	CASSSRKGADTQYF
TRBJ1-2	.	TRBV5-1	CASSPEGGGYGYTF
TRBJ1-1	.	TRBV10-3	CAISRDRVEMAFF
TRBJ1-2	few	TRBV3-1	CASSQDKGPYGYTF
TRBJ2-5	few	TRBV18	CASSRVDGAETQYF
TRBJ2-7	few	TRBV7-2	CASRIAGPHEQYF
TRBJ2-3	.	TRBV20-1	CSAQGGRITDTQYF
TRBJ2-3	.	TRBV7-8	CASRSSPGTDTQYF
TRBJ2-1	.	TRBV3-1	CASSQLHTSLYEQFF
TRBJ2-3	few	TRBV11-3	CASSLVFSTDTQYF
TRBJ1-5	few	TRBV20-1	CSAADPRGYQPQHF
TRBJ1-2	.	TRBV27	CASRGTAAYGYTF
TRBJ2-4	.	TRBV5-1	CASSLDPFRAKNIQYF
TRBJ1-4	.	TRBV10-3	CAISEGSVSEKLFF
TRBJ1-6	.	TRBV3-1	CASSQRTGMDSPLHF
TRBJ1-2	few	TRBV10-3	CAISEPRTGVPTKANYGYTF